The text below deals with one T cell receptor (beta chain). Its specificity is not known. This entry is derived from a study of cytomegalovirus exposure and HLA in healthy donors. Study conclusions and caveats: While the bulk of TCR sequences proved rare, some public TCRs turned up in many donors.

The PCR contained 60 Vbeta and 13 Jbeta primers. Some clones are missing from TCRdb's copy, which holds only in-frame ones; the method was immunoSEQ multiplex PCR. The repertoire holds 95,000 to 150,000 clones, with roughly 80% as singletons. The CDR3 is 15 residues long. J gave up 4 bases and V 4 bases, and 10 bases lay outside the gene matches. CDR1 and CDR2 (germline): SGHRS, YFSETQ. This chain links TRBV5-1 with TRBJ2-7, with 8 bases lining up with TRBD2. Specimen: PBMCs. The source is a man younger than 35 in good health and CMV-seropositive. The CDR3 DNA sequence: TGCGCCAGCAGCACACTCCCTAGCGGGCCTTACGAGCAGTACTTC. The encoded protein is CASSTLPSGPYEQYF.